The 31 T cell receptor beta chains reported below all come from one sample, sequenced in a study of cytomegalovirus exposure and HLA in healthy donors. This PCR relied on a set of 60 Vbeta primers and 13 Jbeta primers. Sequencing was performed with immunoSEQ multiplex PCR; in TCRdb, only in-frame clones are kept and a portion is missing. Of about 77,000 clones detected, around 79% appear once; the ten largest clones hold 4.5%. Sequencing input: PBMCs. The receptors were gathered from a man in his forties in good health and CMV-seronegative.

The chain has TRBV6-1 and TRBJ1-3; TRBD1 agrees at 7 bases. The CDR3 has 16 amino acids. The J segment lost 4 bases and the V segment lost 0 bases, leaving 6 bases of the junction unmatched. The V gene's germline CDR1 is MNHNS and CDR2 SASEGT. CDR3 amino acids: CASSEAPRGFGNTIYF. The CDR3, as DNA: TGTGCCAGCAGTGAAGCCCCCAGGGGGTTCGGAAACACCATATATTTT.

The chain has TRBV28 and TRBJ2-7, with D possibly being TRBD1 (6 bases). This CDR3 is built from 17 residues. From germline, CDR1 is MDHEN and CDR2 SYDVKM. V was cut by 5 bases and J by 4 bases, with 24 bases left in between. The CDR3 coding sequence is TGTGCCAGCAGTCCACGGACAAGAGGGCAGGGGAGATACGAGCAGTACTTC. It yields the protein CASSPRTRGQGRYEQYF.

This chain uses TRBV2 with TRBJ1-1; 10 bases line up with TRBD1. V lost 7 bases, J lost 10 bases, and 15 bases stayed unmatched. The germline CDR1 and CDR2 sequences are SNHLY and FYNNEI. The CDR3 is made up of 15 amino acids. The CDR3 here is CASTHPGQGIGGAFF. DNA of the CDR3: TGTGCCAGCACTCACCCGGGACAGGGGATAGGTGGAGCTTTCTTT.

The chain is built from TRBV11-2 and TRBJ2-7, with D maybe TRBD1 (8 bases). With 6 bases removed from V and 7 bases from J, the gap between germline ends came to 19 bases. Looked up from germline, CDR1 is SGHAT and CDR2 is FQNNGV. CDR3 length: 14 residues. CDR3 sequence reads: CASRDSGQGGEQYF. CDR3 coding DNA: TGTGCCAGCAGAGATTCCGGACAGGGAGGGGAGCAGTACTTC.

The CDR3 region is CATSRLGGGRLYNEQFF. Here the CDR3 DNA reads TGTGCCACCAGCAGACTCGGGGGAGGGAGGCTTTACAATGAGCAGTTCTTC. This sequence joins TRBV15 and TRBJ2-1; 7 positions agree with TRBD2. Looked up from germline, CDR1 is LNHNV and CDR2 is YYDKDF (reference sequence). This CDR3 comprises 17 residues. Losses at the gene ends were 2 bases for V and 4 bases for J; bases not matched to a gene: 11.

V is TRBV11-2 and J is TRBJ2-4; tentatively, D is TRBD2 (5 bases). Per germline, CDR1 SGHAT and CDR2 FQNNGV. V lost 3 bases and J 7 bases, leaving 10 bases between the germline ends. This CDR3 is built from 13 residues. Here the CDR3 reads CASSLLGVNIQYF. DNA for the CDR3: TGTGCCAGCAGCTTGTTGGGAGTTAACATTCAGTACTTC.

The J gene is TRBJ2-1, the V gene TRBV29-1; no reliable D call. The CDR3 length is 14 residues. From germline, CDR1 is SQVTM and CDR2 ANQGSEA. Deletions cut 3 bases from V and 2 bases from J, with 11 bases between. This CDR3 reads CSVDLSRAYNEQFF. The CDR3 nucleotides read TGCAGCGTTGACCTCTCAAGAGCCTACAATGAGCAGTTCTTC.

The rearrangement joins TRBV7-9 to TRBJ1-2; possible D gene TRBD1, 6 bases. The germline V and J ends were trimmed by 2 bases and 2 bases, with 12 bases remaining between them. The CDR3 spans 15 residues. Per germline, CDR1 SEHNR and CDR2 FQNEAQ (reference sequence). Written as DNA, the CDR3 is TGTGCCAGCAGCTTACTTCTAACAGGGAACTATGGCTACACCTTC. It encodes CASSLLLTGNYGYTF. The variable domain in full, completed from reference TRBV7-9 and TRBJ1-2, reads DTGVSQNPRHKITKRGQNVTFRCDPISEHNRLYWYRQTLGQGPEFLTYFQNEAQLEKSRLLSDRFSAERPKGSFSTLEIQRTEQGDSAMYLCASSLLLTGNYGYTFGSGTRLTVV.

This clone has only a few counts. The chain has TRBV6-5 and TRBJ1-5; 7 nucleotides agree with TRBD1. The germline gives CDR1 MNHEY, CDR2 SVGAGI. With 0 bases clipped from V and 6 bases from J, the junction kept 5 bases outside the gene matches. This CDR3 has 15 residues. CDR3 region: CASSYSGTASQPQHF. In DNA form, the CDR3 reads TGTGCCAGCAGTTACTCTGGGACAGCCAGTCAGCCCCAGCATTTT.

This chain links TRBV5-1 with TRBJ2-1, with 12 bases lining up with TRBD1. Germline V gives CDR1 SGHRS, CDR2 YFSETQ. The ends lost 0 bases at V and 7 bases at J; junction bases unmatched: 2. The length of the CDR3 is 15 residues. CDR3 sequence reads: CASSLAGQGANEQFF. The CDR3 nucleotides read TGCGCCAGCAGCTTGGCGGGACAGGGGGCAAATGAGCAGTTCTTC.

This clone came up once. The chain recombines TRBV14 with TRBJ2-2, with D possibly TRBD1 on 5 matching bases. The CDR3 contains 15 residues. The V gene lost 1 base and the J gene lost 1 base, with 7 bases spanning the gap. Germline V gene data show CDR1 as SGHDN and CDR2 as FVKESK. Here the CDR3 DNA reads TGTGCCAGCAGCCAAGCCAGGGTGAACACCGGGGAGCTGTTTTTT. Amino acids: CASSQARVNTGELFF. Using reference TRBV14 and TRBJ2-2 for the parts outside the CDR3, the full variable domain is EAGVTQFPSHSVIEKGQTVTLRCDPISGHDNLYWYRRVMGKEIKFLLHFVKESKQDESGMPNNRFLAERTGGTYSTLKVQPAELEDSGVYFCASSQARVNTGELFFGEGSRLTVL.

As to this clone: The junction does not match germline at one end; this may be a read error. CDR3: CSSSLLLETQYF. CDR3 nucleotides: TGTTCCAGCAGCTTATTACTGGAGACCCAGTACTTC. The chain couples TRBV7-9 to TRBJ2-5; D is uncertain. CDR3 length: 12 amino acids. Germline values: CDR1 SEHNR, CDR2 FQNEAQ (reference sequence). The complete variable domain, with remaining parts taken from reference TRBV7-9 and TRBJ2-5, reads DTGVSQNPRHKITKRGQNVTFRCDPISEHNRLYWYRQTLGQGPEFLTYFQNEAQLEKSRLLSDRFSAERPKGSFSTLEIQRTEQGDSAMYLCSSSLLLETQYFGPGTRLLVL.

V is TRBV11-3 and J is TRBJ2-1; possibly TRBD2 for D (7 bases). V lost 1 base and J lost 5, with 9 bases in between. CDR1 SGHNT and CDR2 YENEEA come from the germline V gene. The CDR3 sequence is 14 residues long. In nucleotides, the CDR3 is TGTGCCAGCAGCTTAGGGGGGGGCAACAATGAGCAGTTCTTC. This encodes CASSLGGGNNEQFF.

The rearrangement joins TRBV15 to TRBJ1-2; 7 bases agree with TRBD1. The CDR3 length is 13 residues. Germline CDR1 and CDR2: LNHNV and YYDKDF (reference sequence). J lost 2 bases, V lost 5 bases, and 2 bases had no gene match. Here the CDR3 DNA reads TGTGCCACCAGCGAGGGACAGAACTATGGCTACACCTTC. It translates to CATSEGQNYGYTF.

This clone came up a few times. The rearrangement links TRBV7-6 to TRBJ1-5; D is possibly TRBD1 (6 bases). With 1 base removed from V and 5 bases from J, the gap between germline ends came to 12 bases. The CDR3 is made up of 15 amino acids. CDR1 and CDR2 (germline): SGHVS, FNYEAQ. The CDR3 DNA sequence: TGTGCCAGCAGCTTAGAGGCAGGGGTATATCAGCCCCAGCATTTT. Its protein is CASSLEAGVYQPQHF.

The rearrangement joins TRBV6-6 to TRBJ2-5; D not resolved. With 5 bases removed from V and 5 bases from J, the gap between germline ends came to 9 bases. The germline CDR1 and CDR2 sequences are MNHNY and SVGAGI (reference sequence). CDR3 length equals 12 residues. As DNA, the CDR3 is TGTGCCAGCAGTCTAGAGGTTGAGACCCAGTACTTC. As protein: CASSLEVETQYF.

This chain uses TRBV5-6 with TRBJ1-2; TRBD1 matches 8 bases. The CDR3 totals 13 residues. Germline CDR1 reads SGHDT; CDR2 reads YYEEEE. The ends lost 4 bases at V and 3 bases at J; junction bases unmatched: 2. The CDR3 spells CASSQDRDYGYTF. The CDR3 DNA reads TGTGCCAGCAGCCAGGACAGGGACTATGGCTACACCTTC.

The chain uses TRBV7-2 and TRBJ1-2; the D gene is possibly TRBD1 (5 bases). CDR1 is SGHTA and CDR2 is FQGNSA in the germline V gene. This CDR3 comprises 15 residues. Trimming pared 2 bases from V and 3 bases from J, leaving 13 bases between. CDR3 sequence: CASSLWGVKDYGYTF. CDR3 bases: TGTGCCAGCAGCTTATGGGGCGTTAAGGACTATGGCTACACCTTC.

The chain couples TRBV15 to TRBJ2-2; no clear D gene. The J call may not be correct, given that the DNA end is closer to TRBJ1-3. The CDR3 totals 17 residues. Germline values: CDR1 LNHNV, CDR2 YYDKDF (reference sequence). The CDR3 bases are TGTGCCACCAGCAGAGCGGGGAAAGTGATCTCTGGAAACACCATATATTTT. The encoded protein is CATSRAGKVISGNTIYF.

The chain carries TRBV28 and TRBJ1-2; 9 bases match TRBD1. The CDR3 spans 15 residues. V dropped 5 bases and J dropped 2; count of bases not matched to a gene: 6. CDR1 MDHEN and CDR2 SYDVKM come from the germline V gene. CDR3 sequence: CASSLGQGRNYGYTF. The CDR3 DNA follows: TGTGCCAGCAGTCTGGGACAGGGACGCAACTATGGCTACACCTTC.

V usage is TRBV30 and J usage is TRBJ1-1; tentative D call: TRBD1 (6 bases). This CDR3 comprises 12 residues. V lost 8 bases and J lost 4, with 14 bases in between. Looked up from germline, CDR1 is GTSNPN and CDR2 is SVGIG (reference sequence). The CDR3 nucleotides read TGTGCCCTGCGGGGGGCCCGCACTGAAGCTTTCTTT. Translating it yields CALRGARTEAFF.

By sample fraction, this clone is medium-sized (0.01 to 0.1%). In the same sample, other DNA sequences code for this CDR3. The chain recombines TRBV29-1 with TRBJ1-1; D is unresolved. Germline loops: CDR1 SQVTM, CDR2 ANQGSEA. V lost 4 bases and J lost 0, with 9 bases in between. This CDR3 has 13 amino acids. CDR3 DNA: TGCAGCGTTGCGTCCGGTATGAACACTGAAGCTTTCTTT. As protein: CSVASGMNTEAFF.

DNA for the CDR3: TGTGCCAGCAGTGAAGGAGGGTCCGGGGAGCTGTTTTTT. Translating gives CASSEGGSGELFF. The rearrangement joins TRBV2 to TRBJ2-2; D may be TRBD2 (5 bases). Germline CDR1 reads SNHLY; CDR2 reads FYNNEI. The CDR3 spans 13 residues. Trimming shortened V by 1 base and J by 6 bases, and 6 bases separated the two germline ends. The full variable domain, completed using reference TRBV2 and TRBJ2-2, is EPEVTQTPSHQVTQMGQEVILRCVPISNHLYFYWYRQILGQKVEFLVSFYNNEISEKSEIFDDQFSVERPDGSNFTLKIRSTKLEDSAMYFCASSEGGSGELFFGEGSRLTVL.

The chain recombines TRBV4-2 with TRBJ2-7, with 10 bases lining up with TRBD2. The CDR3 is 17 amino acids. V gave up 1 base and J gave up 4 bases; unmatched junction bases: 10. Germline CDR1 LGHNA, CDR2 YNFKEQ. The CDR3 reads CASSQVGLAGAPYEQYF. In DNA form, the CDR3 reads TGTGCCAGCAGCCAAGTGGGGCTAGCGGGAGCGCCTTACGAGCAGTACTTC.

The chain couples TRBV25-1 to TRBJ2-7; 7 bases line up with TRBD2. Trimming removed 8 bases from V and 0 bases from J; junction bases left unmatched: 13. This CDR3 has 16 residues. Germline V gene sequence: CDR1 MGHDK, CDR2 SYGVNS. DNA of the CDR3: TGTGCCAGCTCCCGAGGCGGGGGTCTAGGCTCCTACGAGCAGTACTTC. This encodes CASSRGGGLGSYEQYF.

V usage is TRBV25-1 and J usage is TRBJ1-5; TRBD1 aligns across 7 bases. From germline, CDR1 is MGHDK and CDR2 SYGVNS. The V segment lost 8 bases and the J segment 2 bases; nucleotides outside the gene matches: 6. The CDR3 consists of 14 residues. Here the CDR3 reads CASVSQGGNQPQHF. The CDR3 region has the DNA TGTGCCAGCGTATCGCAGGGGGGCAATCAGCCCCAGCATTTT.

This clone was observed once. V and J are TRBV10-3 and TRBJ2-5; perhaps TRBD2 as D (5 bases). V dropped 2 bases and J dropped 1 base, with 8 bases sitting between them. The germline gives CDR1 ENHRY, CDR2 SYGVKD. The CDR3 sequence is 14 residues long. The CDR3 region has the DNA TGTGCCATCAGTGAGGAGGGTGGCCAAGAGACCCAGTACTTC. Translating it yields CAISEEGGQETQYF.

This clone occurred once. The V gene is TRBV19, the J gene TRBJ2-1; D is unresolved. Germline CDR1 is LNHDA and CDR2 is SQIVND (reference sequence). The CDR3 length is 12 residues. Trimming took off 6 bases at V and 5 bases at J, with 8 bases between the two ends. CDR3 sequence: CASSFRHNEQFF. CDR3 in DNA: TGTGCCAGTAGCTTCCGTCACAATGAGCAGTTCTTC.

This clone was detected once. V is TRBV10-1 and J is TRBJ2-7; 7 positions match TRBD1. The CDR3 extends over 15 amino acids. The junction had 8 bases not matched to a gene; V was cut back by 6 bases and J by 0 bases. Germline values: CDR1 WNHNN, CDR2 SYGVQD (reference sequence). CDR3 DNA sequence: TGCGCCAGCAGACCGGGACAGCACAACTCCTACGAGCAGTACTTC. It specifies CASRPGQHNSYEQYF.

The chain uses TRBV13 and TRBJ1-2, with D possibly TRBD1 on 6 matching bases. The CDR3 has 13 residues. From germline, CDR1 is PRHDT and CDR2 FYEKMQ (reference sequence). The V end lost 9 bases, the J end lost 7 bases, and 18 bases lay between the germline ends. The CDR3 DNA reads TGTGCCAGTCGGGACAACTATGGCCTTGGCTACACCTTC. Translation gives CASRDNYGLGYTF. The full variable domain, rest sourced from reference TRBV13 and TRBJ1-2, is AAGVIQSPRHLIKEKRETATLKCYPIPRHDTVYWYQQGPGQDPQFLISFYEKMQSDKGSIPDRFSAQQFSDYHSELNMSSLELGDSALYFCASRDNYGLGYTFGSGTRLTVV.

The V call is TRBV18, the J call TRBJ2-1; 8 bases align to TRBD2. J lost 0 bases, V lost 2 bases, and 12 bases had no gene match. The CDR3 consists of 19 residues. Looked up from germline, CDR1 is KGHSH and CDR2 is LQKENI. The CDR3 protein is CASSPNSGAFYPSYNEQFF. For the CDR3, the DNA is TGTGCCAGCTCACCAAATAGCGGGGCATTCTACCCCTCCTACAATGAGCAGTTCTTC. Combining the CDR3 with reference TRBV18 and TRBJ2-1 gives the whole variable domain NAGVMQNPRHLVRRRGQEARLRCSPMKGHSHVYWYRQLPEEGLKFMVYLQKENIIDESGMPKERFSAEFPKEGPSILRIQQVVRGDSAAYFCASSPNSGAFYPSYNEQFFGPGTRLTVL.